Included here is one T cell receptor (beta chain) sequence, with context. Antigen unknown. This sample stems from a study of shared clonotypes between healthy human individuals. Study-wide results and limits: What rarefaction showed was incomplete sorted-subset sequencing despite large depth.

Among the donors, all were Caucasian adults who lived in Nashville, Tennessee. Every subset had its genomic DNA shared out evenly among several immunoSEQ plates. Profiling relied on immunoSEQ multiplex PCR, and the TCRdb table lists in-frame clones only, not all of them. The sample lists some 380,000 clones; 90% to 97% were seen once. J gave up 3 bases and V 4 bases, and 3 bases lay outside the gene matches. The CDR3 has 15 residues. CDR1 and CDR2 from the germline V gene are SGHAT and FQNNGV. This TCR came from a man in his thirties or forties in good health. The rearrangement uses TRBV11-2 and TRBJ2-2, with 9 bases that match TRBD2. The sample was memory CD8+ T cells sorted from blood. Subset in this sample: CD45RO+ cells pooled with CCR7-negative TemRA cells. The CDR3 spells CASSYWTSDTGELFF. Here the CDR3 DNA reads TGTGCCAGCAGCTATTGGACTAGCGACACCGGGGAGCTGTTTTTT.